The 19 T cell receptor beta chains below all came from one sample that was sequenced in a study of blood T cell repertoires in COVID-19. TCRdb keeps only in-frame clones here, not all; method: immunoSEQ multiplex PCR. This table has around 59,000 clones, 81% appearing once. Sequences were obtained from peripheral blood. Receptors were obtained from a woman aged 80 or over with active or convalescent COVID-19.

The chain links TRBV7-9 to TRBJ2-2, with a tentative D call TRBD2 (6 bases). The CDR3 length is 16 residues. Per the germline V gene, CDR1 is SEHNR and CDR2 is FQNEAQ (reference sequence). The ends were cut back, 5 bases at V and 0 bases at J, with 13 bases in the middle. Written as DNA, the CDR3 is TGTGCCAGCAGCCGTATTCGGGGGACGAACACCGGGGAGCTGTTTTTT. Translated, it gives CASSRIRGTNTGELFF.

This chain joins TRBV11-2 and TRBJ2-7, with D perhaps matching TRBD2 (7 bases). The CDR3 extends over 16 amino acids. CDR1 and CDR2 (germline): SGHAT, FQNNGV. V lost 1 base to trimming and J lost 7 bases, with 20 bases between them. The CDR3 coding sequence is TGTGCCAGCAGCTTAGGGTCAGGGGCTTCCGGGAGGGAGCAGTACTTC. Translating gives CASSLGSGASGREQYF.

The V gene is TRBV4-2, the J gene TRBJ1-5, with 10 bases identical to TRBD1. This CDR3 has 15 residues. The ends lost 3 bases at V and 1 base at J; junction bases unmatched: 0. CDR1 is LGHNA and CDR2 is YNFKEQ in the germline V gene. DNA for the CDR3: TGTGCCAGCAGCCAGGGACAGGGGAGCAATCAGCCCCAGCATTTT. It is translated as CASSQGQGSNQPQHF.

Remarks on this clone: Other DNA sequences in this specimen translate into the identical CDR3. CDR3 DNA sequence: TGTGCCAGCAGCCTTGGACAGGGGGCATACGAGCAGTACTTC. Amino acids: CASSLGQGAYEQYF. The chain combines TRBV5-6 with TRBJ2-7, with 11 bases fitting TRBD1. The V and J ends lost 4 bases and 4 bases, in that order; junction bases with no gene match: 4. Germline V gives CDR1 SGHDT, CDR2 YYEEEE. There are 14 residues in the CDR3.

The chain has TRBV7-2 and TRBJ1-1; 9 nucleotides align to TRBD1. Losses at the gene ends were 2 bases for V and 4 bases for J; bases not matched to a gene: 5. Germline V gene lookup returns CDR1 SGHTA and CDR2 FQGNSA. The CDR3 length is 15 residues. CDR3 in DNA: TGTGCCAGCAGCTTAACAGGGGGCTTGGGCACTGAAGCTTTCTTT. Translated: CASSLTGGLGTEAFF.

The sample holds one count of this clone. The V and J genes are TRBV19 and TRBJ1-1, with D possibly being TRBD1 (6 bases). Germline values: CDR1 LNHDA, CDR2 SQIVND (reference sequence). The CDR3 spans 14 residues. Between the trimmed V and J ends, which lost 6 bases and 2 bases, there was a span of 13 bases. DNA of the CDR3: TGTGCCAGTAGAAAACAGGGTCCAAACACTGAAGCTTTCTTT. As protein: CASRKQGPNTEAFF.

This clone was seen only once. The V gene is TRBV28, the J gene TRBJ1-2, with a tentative D call TRBD1 (6 bases). This CDR3 is built from 15 residues. Germline loops: CDR1 MDHEN, CDR2 SYDVKM. V shed 6 bases and J shed 2 bases, with 16 bases lying between them. The CDR3: CASSNPGHGNYGYTF. The CDR3 bases are TGTGCCAGCAGCAACCCGGGACACGGAAACTATGGCTACACCTTC.

This clone was recorded once. This chain uses TRBV7-9 with TRBJ1-4; no reliable D call. CDR3 size: 15 residues. The germline V gene has CDR1 SEHNR and CDR2 FQNEAQ (reference sequence). Trimming stripped 5 bases from V and 5 bases from J, with 15 bases between. This CDR3 reads CASSRVAASNEKLFF. The CDR3 DNA sequence: TGTGCCAGCAGCCGGGTGGCGGCTTCGAATGAAAAACTGTTTTTT. The whole variable domain, remainder taken from reference TRBV7-9 and TRBJ1-4, is DTGVSQNPRHKITKRGQNVTFRCDPISEHNRLYWYRQTLGQGPEFLTYFQNEAQLEKSRLLSDRFSAERPKGSFSTLEIQRTEQGDSAMYLCASSRVAASNEKLFFGSGTQLSVL.

This clone was found once. The chain carries TRBV28 and TRBJ1-5, with 7 bases lining up with TRBD1. Trimming cost V 5 bases and J 3 bases; bases outside gene matches: 4. Germline V gives CDR1 MDHEN, CDR2 SYDVKM. This CDR3 spans 14 amino acids. CDR3 nucleotide sequence: TGTGCCAGCAGTCCAGGGGGGTACAATCAGCCCCAGCATTTT. Protein sequence: CASSPGGYNQPQHF.

CDR3 protein: CASSLVTGVYEQYF. The CDR3 nucleotides are TGTGCCAGCAGTTTAGTGACGGGGGTCTACGAGCAGTACTTC. This sequence joins TRBV28 and TRBJ2-7; the D gene is possibly TRBD2 (6 bases). CDR1 MDHEN and CDR2 SYDVKM come from the germline V gene. The CDR3 has 14 residues. Between the trimmed V and J ends, which lost 2 bases and 3 bases, there was a span of 11 bases.

The rearrangement links TRBV7-2 to TRBJ1-1; TRBD1 matches 9 bases. Losses at the gene ends were 4 bases for V and 7 bases for J; bases not matched to a gene: 10. Germline V gene sequence: CDR1 SGHTA, CDR2 FQGNSA. The CDR3 has 15 amino acids. The CDR3 sequence: CASSSARGQGVEAFF. CDR3 sequence (DNA): TGTGCCAGCAGCTCTGCCCGGGGACAGGGTGTTGAAGCTTTCTTT.

In DNA, the CDR3 is TGTGCCAGCAGCCAGAGGGCCCCTACCGGGGAGCTGTTTTTT. It encodes CASSQRAPTGELFF. The J gene is TRBJ2-2, the V gene TRBV7-3, with D possibly matching TRBD2 (5 bases). In germline, CDR1 is SGHTA, CDR2 FQGTGA. This CDR3 has 14 amino acids. V lost 5 bases and J 5 bases, leaving 12 bases between the germline ends.

This chain uses TRBV2 with TRBJ2-3; possibly TRBD1 for D (6 bases). The CDR3 spans 16 residues. Germline V gives CDR1 SNHLY, CDR2 FYNNEI. Deletions cut 8 bases from V and 0 bases from J, with 18 bases between. The CDR3 protein is CASGQIGGTSTDTQYF. CDR3 DNA sequence: TGTGCCAGCGGACAGATTGGGGGAACTAGCACAGATACGCAGTATTTT.

The chain couples TRBV19 to TRBJ1-5, with D tentatively TRBD1 (5 bases). Between the trimmed V and J ends, which lost 4 bases and 3 bases, there was a span of 25 bases. The germline V gene has CDR1 LNHDA and CDR2 SQIVND (reference sequence). This CDR3 region has 19 residues. This chain's CDR3 is CASSTPDIRVWYDNQPQHF. DNA of the CDR3: TGTGCCAGTAGTACTCCGGACATCAGGGTATGGTATGACAATCAGCCCCAGCATTTT.

The J gene is TRBJ2-7, the V gene TRBV7-8; 9 nucleotides agree with TRBD2. The CDR3 is 16 amino acids. The germline gives CDR1 SGHVS, CDR2 FQNEAQ. V shed 0 bases and J 6 bases; nucleotides not matched to a gene: 9. For the CDR3, the DNA is TGTGCCAGCAGCTTAGCGGCGGTGCGGGGGGGCTCCGAGCAGTACTTC. It codes for CASSLAAVRGGSEQYF.

The chain has TRBV6-6 and TRBJ1-1; TRBD1 matches at 8 bases. CDR1 is MNHNY, CDR2 SVGAGI, per germline (reference sequence). The CDR3 consists of 16 residues. The ends lost 4 bases at V and 1 base at J; junction bases unmatched: 8. This CDR3 reads CASSLQGAPRNTEAFF. The CDR3 nucleotides read TGTGCCAGCAGTTTGCAGGGGGCTCCTAGGAACACTGAAGCTTTCTTT.

The chain is built from TRBV5-6 and TRBJ1-6; D is unclear. The CDR3 consists of 15 residues. Germline assignment: CDR1 SGHDT and CDR2 YYEEEE. The V end lost 4 bases, the J end lost 9 bases, and 17 bases lay between the germline ends. CDR3 amino acids: CASSLSPEGASPLHF. The DNA for the CDR3 is TGTGCCAGCAGCCTGTCACCTGAGGGTGCTTCACCCCTCCACTTT.

This chain connects TRBV6-5 to TRBJ1-1; D ambiguous. The CDR3 consists of 13 residues. Trimming cost V 6 bases and J 6 bases, with 14 bases left between them. Looked up from germline, CDR1 is MNHEY and CDR2 is SVGAGI. This chain's CDR3 is CASSPWSVAEAFF. The CDR3 nucleotides read TGTGCCAGCAGCCCGTGGTCTGTAGCTGAAGCTTTCTTT.

The CDR3 region is CAVPSGSTDTQYF. The CDR3, as DNA: TGTGCCGTCCCTAGCGGTAGCACAGATACGCAGTATTTT. The chain is built from TRBV5-4 and TRBJ2-3; 7 bases match TRBD2. J lost 0 bases, V lost 10 bases, and 5 bases had no gene match. The CDR3 is 13 residues long. Germline V gives CDR1 SGHNT, CDR2 YYREEE (reference sequence).